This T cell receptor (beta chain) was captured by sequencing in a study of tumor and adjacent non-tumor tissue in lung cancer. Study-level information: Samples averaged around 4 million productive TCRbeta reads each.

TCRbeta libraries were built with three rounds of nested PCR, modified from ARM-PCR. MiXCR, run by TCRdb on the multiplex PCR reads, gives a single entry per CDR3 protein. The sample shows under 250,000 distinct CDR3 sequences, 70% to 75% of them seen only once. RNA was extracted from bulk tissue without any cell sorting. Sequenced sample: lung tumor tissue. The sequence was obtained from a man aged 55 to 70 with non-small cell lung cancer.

The DNA for the CDR3 is TGTGCCAACAGCCCTAGACTAGCGAGAGGTTCAGATACGCAGTATTTT. It yields the protein CANSPRLARGSDTQYF. The V and J genes are TRBV6-4 and TRBJ2-3; 8 bases map to TRBD2. Germline V CDR1 and CDR2: MRHNA, SNTAGT. The CDR3 consists of 16 residues. J was trimmed by 4 bases and V by 10 bases; bases with no gene match: 16.